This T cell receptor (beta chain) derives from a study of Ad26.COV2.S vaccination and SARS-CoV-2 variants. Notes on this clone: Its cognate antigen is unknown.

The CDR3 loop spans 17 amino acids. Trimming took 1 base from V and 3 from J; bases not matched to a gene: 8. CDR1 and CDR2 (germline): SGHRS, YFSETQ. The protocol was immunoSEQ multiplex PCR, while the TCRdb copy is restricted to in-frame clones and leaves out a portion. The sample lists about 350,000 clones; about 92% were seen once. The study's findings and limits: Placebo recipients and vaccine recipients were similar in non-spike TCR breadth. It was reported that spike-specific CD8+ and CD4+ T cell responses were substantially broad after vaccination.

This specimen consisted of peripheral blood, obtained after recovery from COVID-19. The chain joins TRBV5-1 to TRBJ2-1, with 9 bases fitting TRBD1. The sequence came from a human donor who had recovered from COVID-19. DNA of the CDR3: TGCGCCAGCAGCTTGTTTAGTGCGGGACAGGGCTACAATGAGCAGTTCTTC. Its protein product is CASSLFSAGQGYNEQFF. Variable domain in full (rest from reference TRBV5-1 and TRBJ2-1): KAGVTQTPRYLIKTRGQQVTLSCSPISGHRSVSWYQQTPGQGLQFLFEYFSETQRNKGNFPGRFSGRQFSNSRSEMNVSTLELGDSALYLCASSLFSAGQGYNEQFFGPGTRLTVL.